This is a list of T cell receptor beta chains from one sample in a study of PD-L1 blockade in urothelial cancer. Here immunoSEQ multiplex PCR was the method, and the copy in TCRdb shows in-frame clones only, minus some. This table has about 38,000 clones, approximately 86% appearing once. The sample consisted of PBMCs, taken around atezolizumab (anti-PD-L1) treatment. Source of these receptors: a man in his fifties or sixties with urothelial cancer. Each CDR3 is given with its conserved first and last residue. Fields, in order: V gene, clone size, D gene, J gene, CDR3 protein, CDR3 DNA. The D gene is left open where the match is weak. Clone size, where shown, is once, few, many, or a class for clones that have expanded.

V: TRBV6-5
size: .
D: TRBD1
J: TRBJ2-5
CDR3: CASRRTGKETQYF
DNA: TGTGCCAGCAGGAGGACAGGGAAAGAGACCCAGTACTTC

V: TRBV25-1
size: .
D: .
J: TRBJ1-2
CDR3: CASSGSDSYAYGYTF
DNA: TGTGCCAGCAGTGGGTCGGACAGTTACGCCTATGGCTACACCTTC

V: TRBV6-1
size: few
D: .
J: TRBJ1-6
CDR3: CASSEPQQASARINSPLHF
DNA: TGTGCCAGCAGTGAACCCCAACAGGCCTCAGCTCGTATCAATTCACCCCTCCACTTT

V: TRBV19
size: .
D: TRBD2
J: TRBJ2-1
CDR3: CASSSSGGRALIDEQFF
DNA: TGTGCCAGTAGTTCGTCTGGCGGGAGGGCCCTCATCGATGAGCAGTTCTTC

V: TRBV19
size: .
D: .
J: TRBJ1-1
CDR3: CASIRHQNTEAFF
DNA: TGTGCCAGTATTCGACACCAAAACACTGAAGCTTTCTTT

V: TRBV27
size: .
D: .
J: TRBJ2-5
CDR3: CASRRAGVRETQYF
DNA: TGTGCCAGCAGGAGAGCAGGGGTACGGGAGACCCAGTACTTC

V: TRBV4-2
size: .
D: TRBD1
J: TRBJ2-7
CDR3: CASSQDNLGTGVIYEQYF
DNA: TGTGCCAGCAGCCAAGATAATTTGGGGACAGGGGTTATCTACGAGCAGTACTTC

V: TRBV5-4
size: .
D: .
J: TRBJ2-1
CDR3: CASSFHSRTDNEQFF
DNA: TGTGCCAGCAGCTTTCACTCGCGAACAGACAATGAGCAGTTCTTC

V: TRBV10-3
size: .
D: TRBD2
J: TRBJ2-5
CDR3: CAISESKGLNQETQYF
DNA: TGTGCCATCAGTGAGTCAAAGGGACTAAACCAAGAGACCCAGTACTTC

V: TRBV5-1
size: .
D: .
J: TRBJ2-2
CDR3: CASSPHRWASNTGELFF
DNA: TGCGCCAGCAGCCCCCACCGATGGGCGTCGAACACCGGGGAGCTGTTTTTT

V: TRBV29-1
size: .
D: TRBD1
J: TRBJ2-6
CDR3: CSVDGGTGALSGANVLTF
DNA: TGCAGCGTCGACGGGGGGACAGGGGCTCTCTCTGGGGCCAACGTCCTGACTTTC

V: TRBV5-4
size: .
D: TRBD1
J: TRBJ1-1
CDR3: CASSHRGDTEAFF
DNA: TGTGCCAGCAGCCACAGGGGAGACACTGAAGCTTTCTTT

V: TRBV29-1
size: once
D: .
J: TRBJ1-1
CDR3: CSVDYRGLAFF
DNA: TGCAGCGTTGATTATCGGGGTCTAGCTTTCTTT

V: TRBV18
size: .
D: .
J: TRBJ1-3
CDR3: CASSRDTSGNTIYF
DNA: TGTGCCAGCTCACGGGACACGTCTGGAAACACCATATATTTT

V: TRBV12-5
size: .
D: TRBD1
J: TRBJ1-1
CDR3: CASGLDRGTGGGTEAFF
DNA: TGTGCTAGTGGTTTGGACAGGGGGACCGGGGGTGGGACTGAAGCTTTCTTT

V: TRBV7-9
size: .
D: TRBD1
J: TRBJ1-2
CDR3: CASSKSQGVYGYTF
DNA: TGTGCCAGCAGCAAAAGCCAGGGGGTCTATGGCTACACCTTC

V: TRBV5-1
size: .
D: .
J: TRBJ1-1
CDR3: CASSLGGSYTEAFF
DNA: TGCGCCAGCAGCTTGGGAGGTTCTTACACTGAAGCTTTCTTT

V: TRBV10-3
size: .
D: TRBD2
J: TRBJ2-7
CDR3: CAISESGGSGYEQYF
DNA: TGTGCCATCAGTGAGTCAGGCGGGAGTGGGTACGAGCAGTACTTC

V: TRBV11-2
size: .
D: TRBD1
J: TRBJ2-7
CDR3: CASRAGTGVFYEQYF
DNA: TGTGCCAGCAGGGCCGGGACAGGGGTGTTTTACGAGCAGTACTTC

V: TRBV7-3
size: .
D: TRBD1
J: TRBJ2-1
CDR3: CASSPDRGQNEQFF
DNA: TGTGCCAGCAGCCCTGACAGGGGTCAAAATGAGCAGTTCTTC